The present T cell receptor beta chain was sequenced within a study of blood T cell repertoires in COVID-19. The overall study: Samples came from the United States, Italy and Spain, spanning acute and convalescent COVID-19. Sample material is recorded as cDNA or gDNA derived from T cells, B-cell-depleted T cells, or PBMCs.

Clones were sequenced by immunoSEQ multiplex PCR, and TCRdb holds only the in-frame ones, with some missing. The sample yields 450,000 to 500,000 clones, roughly 85% seen once. V was pared by 0 bases and J by 7 bases, with 7 bases of the junction left unmatched. This CDR3 has 15 residues. Looked up from germline, CDR1 is MNHNY and CDR2 is SVGAGI (reference sequence). The chain uses TRBV6-6 and TRBJ2-7; 9 bases fit TRBD2. The receptor was derived from a human donor in a cohort sampled during active COVID-19. Sequencing input: peripheral blood. The CDR3 spells CASSYSNGGRGEQYF. DNA of the CDR3: TGTGCCAGCAGTTACTCGAACGGCGGGAGGGGGGAGCAGTACTTC.